Listed below are T cell receptor beta chains from one sample, sequenced in a study of blood T cell repertoires in COVID-19. The repertoire was sequenced with immunoSEQ multiplex PCR; TCRdb's copy has only in-frame clones and lacks some. In the table there are 90,000 to 150,000 clones, about 85% of which are singletons. Sequencing was done on a sample of peripheral blood. The receptors shown here come from an elderly man with acute or convalescent COVID-19. The CDR3 runs from the conserved cysteine through the conserved F or W. Rows give clone size only sometimes, using once, few, many, or a class for an expanded clone.

v_call clone_size cdr3_aa
TRBV3-1/TRBV3-2 NA CASSSNWGASTDTQYF
TRBV2 NA CASKGTGGAAFGNTIYF
TRBV5-1 once CASSLVSRGGPGETQYF
TRBV6-5 NA CASKGTLDQPQHF
TRBV11-2 NA CASSPVTTANYGYTF
TRBV6-5 NA CASSYRGGGRETQYF
TRBV21-1 NA CASSRVGWARGGYTF
TRBV19 NA CASSSGGGAKPQHF
TRBV4-1 once CASSQVWALGQNEKLFF
TRBV10-3 NA CAISKGQMNTEAFF
TRBV5-6 NA CASSLAKGTSGSTDTQYF
TRBV11-2 few CASSQQGVYGYTF
TRBV7-6 NA CASSLELTGTTEAFF
TRBV7-8 NA CASSPGPSEQYF
TRBV18 NA CASSPISEYEQFF
TRBV28 NA CASETATNEKLFF
TRBV28 NA CASGDSLRGPLHF
TRBV24-1 once CATSDLSDPGEQFF
TRBV5-1 NA CASSFRAGEGPGANVLTF
TRBV19 NA CASSRGGAVKGETQYF
TRBV12-3/TRBV12-4 NA CASRSGEYYGYTF
TRBV10-1 NA CASSESRVAKNIQYF
TRBV9 NA CASSPQVSDTQYF
TRBV7-8 NA CASSLMGLWNF
TRBV6-5 NA CASRGTSAPPYEQYF
TRBV6-6 NA CASSLPTSGRAYTDTQYF
TRBV3-1/TRBV3-2 NA CASRSGRAENEQFF
TRBV5-1 NA CASSLERPGTHTDTQYF
TRBV28 NA CASSVQGAVTEAFF
TRBV7-3 NA CASSVGQGVTEAFF
TRBV5-8 NA CASSSRGQGTSNEQFF
TRBV10-3 few CAIGDRDTEAFF
TRBV6-4 NA CASSLTANTEAFF
TRBV30 NA CAWTRLAGRTDTQYF
TRBV18 NA CASSPPSGGTEAFF
TRBV29-1 NA CSVGAGAGDTQYF
TRBV7-2 NA CASSLGAGATDTQYF
TRBV7-3 NA CASSHGEDTPSNQPQHF
TRBV2 NA CASSEEIRAFF
TRBV6-5 NA CASSYAGFTGELFF
TRBV12-3/TRBV12-4 NA CASQDSSGNTIYF
TRBV27 NA CASSSPGTSGYTDTQYF
TRBV10-1 NA CASSLTGAKTGELFF
TRBV2 NA CASAPGTGAYEQYF
TRBV5-1 NA CASSLGGIGSSYNSPLHF
TRBV7-9 NA CASSLGTGREKLFF
TRBV19 NA CASSPLTGGDGYTF
TRBV10-1 NA CASSESRQGNTGELFF
TRBV5-4 NA CASSLEGDTPPIF
TRBV5-1 NA CASSHTPDSNQPQHF
TRBV11-3 NA CASSPGLAGGPPTQYF
TRBV5-4 NA CASSSGGGADTQYF
TRBV10-3 NA CAITATGGPNYGYTF
TRBV5-1 NA CASSLGSSGFTDTQYF
TRBV29-1 NA CSAVNLAFRETQYF